This TCR beta chain was sequenced during a study of CD8+CD57+ T cells in acquired aplastic anemia. Study-wide points: Shared by patients and controls, just under 30 CD8+ CDR3s were abundant in patients.

Profiling of TCR beta VDJ combinations and CDR3 sequences used genomic DNA as template. TCRdb passed the reads through MiXCR, listing each CDR3 protein once. This sample has under 500,000 distinct CDR3 sequences, with less than 35% found just once. For sequencing, patients were chosen who had shown expansion of CD8+CD57+ cells by flow cytometry. The patients, all of them, had severe acquired aplastic anemia. There was no therapy given to any patient before the blood sampling took place. There are many counts of this clonotype. Antigen specificity is unknown. Trimming shortened V by 2 bases and J by 6 bases, and 13 bases separated the two germline ends. Germline CDR1 is SGHVS and CDR2 is FQNEAQ. The CDR3 runs 14 residues.

This clonotype was obtained from a human donor with aplastic anemia. Material: sorted CD4+, CD8+, or CD8+CD57+ T cells (not recorded which) from PBMCs. The genes are TRBV7-8 and TRBJ1-2; D perhaps matches TRBD1 (6 bases). CDR3 DNA: TGTGCCAGCAGCTTAAGCCGGGACAATCATGGCTACACCTTC. Residues: CASSLSRDNHGYTF.